This T cell receptor beta chain was observed in a study of blood T cells in healthy people across ages. General study points: A roughly linear age-dependent decrease characterized TCR beta diversity per million T cells. Shifts in expanded clonotypes may have been confounded by donor CMV status, which was unknown.

A sample-barcoded 5' primer and a J-beta primer mix were used in a second PCR of about 7 to 12 cycles. Researchers report that a template-switch adaptor with 12 random nucleotides tagged each cDNA molecule. TCRdb fed the 5' RACE reads into MiXCR, producing one record per CDR3 protein. Altogether about 1.5 million distinct CDR3 sequences are present, under 55% being singletons, with the ten largest covering approximately 4.1%. Germline V lookup: CDR1 MNHEY, CDR2 SVGAGI. The CDR3 runs 13 residues. V shed 8 bases and J shed 1 base, with 11 bases lying between them. As concerns this clonotype: Its antigen is not identified.

Source material: blood. The clonotype originates from a woman aged 18-35 years in good health. The V call is TRBV6-5, the J call TRBJ1-1; no clear D gene. CDR3 DNA sequence: TGTGCCAGCCTGCTGGGGAGGAACACTGAAGCTTTCTTT. This codes for CASLLGRNTEAFF.